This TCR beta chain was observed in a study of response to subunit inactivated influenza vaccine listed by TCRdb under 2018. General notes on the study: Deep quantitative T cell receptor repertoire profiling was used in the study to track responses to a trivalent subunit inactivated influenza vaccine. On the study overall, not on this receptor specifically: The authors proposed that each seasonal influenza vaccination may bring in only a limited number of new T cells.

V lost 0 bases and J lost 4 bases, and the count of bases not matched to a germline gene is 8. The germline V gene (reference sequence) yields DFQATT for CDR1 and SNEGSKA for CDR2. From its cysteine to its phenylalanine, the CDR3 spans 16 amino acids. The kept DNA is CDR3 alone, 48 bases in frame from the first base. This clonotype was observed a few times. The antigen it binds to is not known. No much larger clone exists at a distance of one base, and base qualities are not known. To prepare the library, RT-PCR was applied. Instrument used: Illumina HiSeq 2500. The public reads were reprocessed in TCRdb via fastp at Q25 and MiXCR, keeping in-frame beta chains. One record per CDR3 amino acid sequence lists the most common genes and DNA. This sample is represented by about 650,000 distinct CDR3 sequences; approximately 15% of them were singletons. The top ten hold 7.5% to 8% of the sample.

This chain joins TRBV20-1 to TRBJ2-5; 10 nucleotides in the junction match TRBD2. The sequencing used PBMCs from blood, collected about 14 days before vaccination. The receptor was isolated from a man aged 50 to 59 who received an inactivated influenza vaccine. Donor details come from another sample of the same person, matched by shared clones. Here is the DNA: TGCAGTGCTAGAGATCCGGTTAGCGGGGGGCCAGAGACCCAGTACTTC. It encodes CSARDPVSGGPETQYF.